This is a list of T cell receptor beta chains from one sample in a study of CD8 T cells in ankylosing spondylitis. A single record per CDR3 protein comes from TCRdb applying MiXCR to the 5' RACE reads. The repertoire consists of 150,000 or so distinct CDR3 sequences, with around 20% occurring once and the leading ten covering roughly 7.7%. Sequencing was carried out using blood, either unsorted or a sorted T cell fraction (not recorded which). The source of these receptors is a male donor with ankylosing spondylitis or in good health (not recorded which). Both conserved end residues are part of each CDR3. A D gene is named only where the DNA matches it firmly. Part of the rows lack a size; the others show once, few, many or a class for expanded clones.

clone_size: few
j_call: TRBJ2-2
d_call: .
v_call: TRBV9
cdr3_length: 16
cdr3_nt: TGTGCCAGCAGCGTAGCTACCACCACCTACACCGGGGAGCTGTTTTTT
cdr3_aa: CASSVATTTYTGELFF

clone_size: .
j_call: TRBJ2-4
d_call: TRBD1
v_call: TRBV29-1
cdr3_length: 14
cdr3_nt: TGCAGCGTAGCAGGACAGGGGGCGCGGAACATTCAGTACTTC
cdr3_aa: CSVAGQGARNIQYF

clone_size: many
j_call: TRBJ1-2
d_call: .
v_call: TRBV12-3/TRBV12-4
cdr3_length: 17
cdr3_nt: TGTGCCAGCAGTTTTGCCCCGATCTTACATCGCACCGATGGCTACACCTTC
cdr3_aa: CASSFAPILHRTDGYTF

clone_size: many
j_call: TRBJ2-7
d_call: .
v_call: TRBV2
cdr3_length: 15
cdr3_nt: TGTGCCAGCACCGAAGAGATGGGGCAGGGCTACGAGCAGTACTTC
cdr3_aa: CASTEEMGQGYEQYF

clone_size: many
j_call: TRBJ2-1
d_call: .
v_call: TRBV5-1
cdr3_length: 12
cdr3_nt: TGCGCCAGCAGGAACTTGACCCATGAGCAGTTCTTC
cdr3_aa: CASRNLTHEQFF

clone_size: many
j_call: TRBJ2-7
d_call: TRBD1
v_call: TRBV20-1
cdr3_length: 12
cdr3_nt: TGCAGTGCTAGCAGGGGGCCTTACGAGCAGTACTTC
cdr3_aa: CSASRGPYEQYF

clone_size: many
j_call: TRBJ2-7
d_call: TRBD1
v_call: TRBV28
cdr3_length: 17
cdr3_nt: TGTGCCAGCCAAGGCCGGACAGGTAGGGGAGAAAACTACGAGCAGTACTTC
cdr3_aa: CASQGRTGRGENYEQYF

clone_size: few
j_call: TRBJ2-5
d_call: .
v_call: TRBV3-1
cdr3_length: 15
cdr3_nt: TGTGCCAGCAGTCGTGGACCCTCGGGACGTGAGACCCAGTACTTC
cdr3_aa: CASSRGPSGRETQYF

clone_size: few
j_call: TRBJ2-3
d_call: .
v_call: TRBV7-3
cdr3_length: 13
cdr3_nt: TGTGCCAGCAGCCAACAAGCGACAGATACGCAGTATTTT
cdr3_aa: CASSQQATDTQYF

clone_size: few
j_call: TRBJ2-4
d_call: .
v_call: TRBV29-1
cdr3_length: 14
cdr3_nt: TGCAGCGTTGAAGATCCCCGGAGTGGCAACATTCAGTACTTC
cdr3_aa: CSVEDPRSGNIQYF

clone_size: .
j_call: TRBJ1-2
d_call: .
v_call: TRBV10-3
cdr3_length: 12
cdr3_nt: TGTGCCACCAAGGGGACTAACTATGGCTACACCTTC
cdr3_aa: CATKGTNYGYTF

clone_size: many
j_call: TRBJ1-4
d_call: TRBD1
v_call: TRBV2
cdr3_length: 15
cdr3_nt: TGTGCCAGCAGTGAAGGGGAGACAGGGGATGAAAAACTGTTTTTT
cdr3_aa: CASSEGETGDEKLFF

clone_size: many
j_call: TRBJ2-3
d_call: .
v_call: TRBV28
cdr3_length: 15
cdr3_nt: TGTGCCAGCCTAGCCGAACAGGCCGTTGTGGATACGCAGTATTTT
cdr3_aa: CASLAEQAVVDTQYF

clone_size: many
j_call: TRBJ2-7
d_call: .
v_call: TRBV11-2
cdr3_length: 16
cdr3_nt: TGTGCCAGCAGCTTAGCTTTTAGGGGGAGGAGCTACGAGCAGTACTTC
cdr3_aa: CASSLAFRGRSYEQYF

clone_size: many
j_call: TRBJ2-2
d_call: .
v_call: TRBV28
cdr3_length: 15
cdr3_nt: TGTGCCAGCAGTTTAAACGGGATCAACACCGGGGAGCTGTTTTTT
cdr3_aa: CASSLNGINTGELFF

clone_size: .
j_call: TRBJ1-5
d_call: .
v_call: TRBV5-4
cdr3_length: 15
cdr3_nt: TGTGCCAGCAGCTTGGAGCCCTCAGGGAATCAGCCCCAGCATTTT
cdr3_aa: CASSLEPSGNQPQHF

clone_size: many
j_call: TRBJ2-5
d_call: .
v_call: TRBV24-1
cdr3_length: 12
cdr3_nt: TGTGCCACCAGTGACGTTTGGGGGACCCAGTACTTC
cdr3_aa: CATSDVWGTQYF

clone_size: many
j_call: TRBJ2-1
d_call: TRBD2
v_call: TRBV20-1
cdr3_length: 14
cdr3_nt: TGCAGTGAACTAGCGGGAGGGCCCCTGAATGAGCAGTTCTTC
cdr3_aa: CSELAGGPLNEQFF

clone_size: .
j_call: TRBJ2-2
d_call: .
v_call: TRBV6-1
cdr3_length: 15
cdr3_nt: TGTGCCAGCACCATGGGCGGAACGAACACCGGGGAGCTGTTTTTT
cdr3_aa: CASTMGGTNTGELFF

clone_size: .
j_call: TRBJ2-3
d_call: .
v_call: TRBV2
cdr3_length: 12
cdr3_nt: TGTGCCAGCACACGGGAAGCAGATACGCAGTATTTT
cdr3_aa: CASTREADTQYF

clone_size: many
j_call: TRBJ2-5
d_call: .
v_call: TRBV12-3/TRBV12-4
cdr3_length: 13
cdr3_nt: TGTGCCAGCGGCCCTACAGGGCGTGGGACCCAGTACTTC
cdr3_aa: CASGPTGRGTQYF

clone_size: few
j_call: TRBJ2-5
d_call: TRBD1
v_call: TRBV25-1
cdr3_length: 14
cdr3_nt: TGTGCCAGCAGCGATCCGGGACAGGGGAGGGCCCAGTACTTC
cdr3_aa: CASSDPGQGRAQYF

clone_size: many
j_call: TRBJ2-6
d_call: .
v_call: TRBV5-6
cdr3_length: 16
cdr3_nt: TGTGCCAGCAGCCCCCCGGCGGGGTCCGGGGCCAACGTCCTGACTTTC
cdr3_aa: CASSPPAGSGANVLTF

clone_size: .
j_call: TRBJ2-7
d_call: .
v_call: TRBV19
cdr3_length: 17
cdr3_nt: TGTGCCAGTAGTGGGGAAACCGGGATTCCGGAGGCATACGAGCAGTACTTC
cdr3_aa: CASSGETGIPEAYEQYF

clone_size: .
j_call: TRBJ2-7
d_call: TRBD2
v_call: TRBV30
cdr3_length: 14
cdr3_nt: TGTGCCTGGAGTGTTGGTAGCGGGAACTACGAGCAGTACTTC
cdr3_aa: CAWSVGSGNYEQYF

clone_size: few
j_call: TRBJ2-4
d_call: .
v_call: TRBV18
cdr3_length: 18
cdr3_nt: TGTGCCAGCTCACCAGGGGCAGGCATAGTCCTAGCCAAAAACATTCAGTACTTC
cdr3_aa: CASSPGAGIVLAKNIQYF

clone_size: once
j_call: TRBJ2-1
d_call: .
v_call: TRBV11-2
cdr3_length: 16
cdr3_nt: TGTGCCAGCAGCTCATTAGCGCGAAGCTCCTACAATGAGCAGTTCTTC
cdr3_aa: CASSSLARSSYNEQFF

clone_size: .
j_call: TRBJ2-2
d_call: .
v_call: TRBV11-3
cdr3_length: 14
cdr3_nt: TGTGCCAGCAGCTTAAGACTGCACACCGGGGAGCTGTTTTTT
cdr3_aa: CASSLRLHTGELFF

clone_size: once
j_call: TRBJ1-2
d_call: .
v_call: TRBV29-1
cdr3_length: 11
cdr3_nt: TGCAGCGTTGAGGGGGCGGGTGGCTACACCTTC
cdr3_aa: CSVEGAGGYTF

clone_size: many
j_call: TRBJ2-1
d_call: .
v_call: TRBV20-1
cdr3_length: 11
cdr3_nt: TGCAGTGCCCTTATAAGCAGGGAGCAGTTCTTC
cdr3_aa: CSALISREQFF

clone_size: .
j_call: TRBJ2-1
d_call: TRBD1
v_call: TRBV6-5
cdr3_length: 15
cdr3_nt: TGTGCCAGCAGTTACTCTGACAGGGGGGCTTATGAGCAGTTCTTC
cdr3_aa: CASSYSDRGAYEQFF

clone_size: many
j_call: TRBJ2-7
d_call: TRBD1
v_call: TRBV5-5
cdr3_length: 15
cdr3_nt: TGTGCCAGCAGCACAGGACAGGGGTTTTCATACGAGCAGTACTTC
cdr3_aa: CASSTGQGFSYEQYF

clone_size: .
j_call: TRBJ2-4
d_call: .
v_call: TRBV2
cdr3_length: 17
cdr3_nt: TGTGCCAGCAGCCCTGATTGGGGGGATTGGGCCAAAAACATTCAGTACTTC
cdr3_aa: CASSPDWGDWAKNIQYF

clone_size: .
j_call: TRBJ1-1
d_call: TRBD1
v_call: TRBV5-5
cdr3_length: 14
cdr3_nt: TGTGCCACAATGGGGGACAGGTGGAACACTGAAGCTTTCTTT
cdr3_aa: CATMGDRWNTEAFF

clone_size: once
j_call: TRBJ2-1
d_call: TRBD2
v_call: TRBV7-7
cdr3_length: 19
cdr3_nt: TGTGCCAGCAGCTCGGGCTTCAGGCTAGCGGGAAATGGGTCCAATGAGCAGTTCTTC
cdr3_aa: CASSSGFRLAGNGSNEQFF

clone_size: .
j_call: TRBJ1-5
d_call: .
v_call: TRBV7-4
cdr3_length: 13
cdr3_nt: TGTGCCAGCAGCTTAGGAGGGCATCAGCCCCAGCATTTT
cdr3_aa: CASSLGGHQPQHF

clone_size: many
j_call: TRBJ2-7
d_call: .
v_call: TRBV7-9
cdr3_length: 15
cdr3_nt: TGTGCCAGCAGCCGGAGGATGTTAGGGGTCCGCGAGCAGTACTTC
cdr3_aa: CASSRRMLGVREQYF

clone_size: many
j_call: TRBJ1-5
d_call: .
v_call: TRBV27
cdr3_length: 12
cdr3_nt: TGTGCCAGCAGTTTCACGGGTCAGCCCCAGCATTTT
cdr3_aa: CASSFTGQPQHF

clone_size: few
j_call: TRBJ1-1
d_call: .
v_call: TRBV12-3/TRBV12-4
cdr3_length: 14
cdr3_nt: TGTGCCAGCAGTTACGGAGGGGCTCTCCCTGAAGCTTTCTTT
cdr3_aa: CASSYGGALPEAFF

clone_size: .
j_call: TRBJ1-1
d_call: .
v_call: TRBV6-1
cdr3_length: 13
cdr3_nt: TGTGCCATCAGGGCCGGGGGAGGAAATGAAGCTTTCTTT
cdr3_aa: CAIRAGGGNEAFF

clone_size: many
j_call: TRBJ2-1
d_call: TRBD2
v_call: TRBV20-1
cdr3_length: 18
cdr3_nt: TGCAGTGCTAGGGGGGGCAGTGGAACTAGCGGGAGGGTCAATGAGCAGTTCTTC
cdr3_aa: CSARGGSGTSGRVNEQFF

clone_size: many
j_call: TRBJ2-1
d_call: TRBD1
v_call: TRBV27
cdr3_length: 16
cdr3_nt: TGTGCCAGCAGTGAAACAGGGGCTCCCTCCTACAATGAGCAGTTCTTC
cdr3_aa: CASSETGAPSYNEQFF

clone_size: many
j_call: TRBJ2-7
d_call: .
v_call: TRBV3-1
cdr3_length: 12
cdr3_nt: TGTGCCAGCAGCCAACGTACCTACGAGCAGTACTTC
cdr3_aa: CASSQRTYEQYF

clone_size: few
j_call: TRBJ1-1
d_call: .
v_call: TRBV10-3
cdr3_length: 14
cdr3_nt: TGTGCCATCAGTGAGTTTCCGGGGAACACTGAAGCTTTCTTT
cdr3_aa: CAISEFPGNTEAFF

clone_size: .
j_call: TRBJ1-5
d_call: .
v_call: TRBV16
cdr3_length: 15
cdr3_nt: TGTGCCAGCAGCCCCAAGGGGGTTAGCAATCAGCCCCAGCATTTT
cdr3_aa: CASSPKGVSNQPQHF

clone_size: many
j_call: TRBJ1-2
d_call: TRBD1
v_call: TRBV20-1
cdr3_length: 14
cdr3_nt: TGCAGTGCTGCTGCGGGACAGGAGAACTATGGCTACACCTTC
cdr3_aa: CSAAAGQENYGYTF

clone_size: many
j_call: TRBJ1-5
d_call: .
v_call: TRBV28
cdr3_length: 15
cdr3_nt: TGTGCCAGCAGTTTAGTACAGATTAGCAATCAGCCCCAGCATTTT
cdr3_aa: CASSLVQISNQPQHF

clone_size: many
j_call: TRBJ2-5
d_call: .
v_call: TRBV7-7
cdr3_length: 14
cdr3_nt: TGTGCCAGCAGCCCCTCTTCAGGAACAGAGACCCAGTACTTC
cdr3_aa: CASSPSSGTETQYF

clone_size: many
j_call: TRBJ2-5
d_call: TRBD2
v_call: TRBV20-1
cdr3_length: 13
cdr3_nt: TGCAGTGGAAGTCGGACTAGCATAGAGACCCAGTACTTC
cdr3_aa: CSGSRTSIETQYF

clone_size: .
j_call: TRBJ2-1
d_call: .
v_call: TRBV20-1
cdr3_length: 13
cdr3_nt: TGCAGTGCTAGCGGGACGCAGAGCAATGAGCAGTTCTTC
cdr3_aa: CSASGTQSNEQFF

clone_size: .
j_call: TRBJ2-7
d_call: .
v_call: TRBV6-2/TRBV6-3
cdr3_length: 16
cdr3_nt: TGTGCCAGCAGTACCCAGAGGCGGCAGGCGGTCTACGAGCAGTACTTC
cdr3_aa: CASSTQRRQAVYEQYF

clone_size: few
j_call: TRBJ2-7
d_call: .
v_call: TRBV5-1
cdr3_length: 11
cdr3_nt: TGCGCCAGCAGCGACGCCTACGAGCAGTACTTC
cdr3_aa: CASSDAYEQYF

clone_size: once
j_call: TRBJ1-2
d_call: .
v_call: TRBV25-1
cdr3_length: 14
cdr3_nt: TGTGCCAGCTGGAGTCCTTCCCCTAACTATGGCTACACCTTC
cdr3_aa: CASWSPSPNYGYTF